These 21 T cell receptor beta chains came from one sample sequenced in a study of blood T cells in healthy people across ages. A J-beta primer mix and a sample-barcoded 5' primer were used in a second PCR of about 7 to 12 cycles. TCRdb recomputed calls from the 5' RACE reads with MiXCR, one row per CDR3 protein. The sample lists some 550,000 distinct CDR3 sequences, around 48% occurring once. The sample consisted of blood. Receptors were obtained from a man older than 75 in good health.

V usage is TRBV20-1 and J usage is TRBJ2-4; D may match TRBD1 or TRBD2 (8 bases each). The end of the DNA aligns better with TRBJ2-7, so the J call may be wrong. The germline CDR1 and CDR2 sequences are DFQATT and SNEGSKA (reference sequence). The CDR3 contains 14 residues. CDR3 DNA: TGCAGTGCTACACAAGGACAGGGACTAGGCGAGCAGTACTTC. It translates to CSATQGQGLGEQYF.

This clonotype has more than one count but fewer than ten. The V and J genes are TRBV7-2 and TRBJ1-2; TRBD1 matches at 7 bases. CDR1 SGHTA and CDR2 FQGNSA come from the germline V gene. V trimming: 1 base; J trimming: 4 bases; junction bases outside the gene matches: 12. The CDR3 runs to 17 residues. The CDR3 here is CASSLDGGMQGGYGYTF. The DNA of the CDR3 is TGTGCCAGCAGCTTAGACGGGGGCATGCAGGGGGGCTATGGCTACACCTTC.

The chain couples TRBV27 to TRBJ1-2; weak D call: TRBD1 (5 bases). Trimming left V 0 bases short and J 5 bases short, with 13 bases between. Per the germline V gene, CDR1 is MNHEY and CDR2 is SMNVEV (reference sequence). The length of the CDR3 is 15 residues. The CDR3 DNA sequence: TGTGCCAGCAGTTTATCGGCCGGACACAGTTATGGCTACACCTTC. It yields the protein CASSLSAGHSYGYTF.

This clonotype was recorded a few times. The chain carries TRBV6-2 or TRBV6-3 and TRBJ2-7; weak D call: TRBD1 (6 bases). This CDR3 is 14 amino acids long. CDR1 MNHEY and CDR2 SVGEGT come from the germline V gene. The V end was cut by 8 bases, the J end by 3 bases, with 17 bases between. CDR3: CASEEMTGHYEQYF. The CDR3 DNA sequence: TGTGCCAGCGAGGAGATGACAGGTCACTACGAGCAGTACTTC.

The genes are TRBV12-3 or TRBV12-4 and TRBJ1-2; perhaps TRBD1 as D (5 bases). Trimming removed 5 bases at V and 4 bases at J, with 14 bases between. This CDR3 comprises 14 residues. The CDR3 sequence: CASSTRDWGYGYTF. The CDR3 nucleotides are TGTGCCAGCAGTACCCGGGACTGGGGCTATGGCTACACCTTC.

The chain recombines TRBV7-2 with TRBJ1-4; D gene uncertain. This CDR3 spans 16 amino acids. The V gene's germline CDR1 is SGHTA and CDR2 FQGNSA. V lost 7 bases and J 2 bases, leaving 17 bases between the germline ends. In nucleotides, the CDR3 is TGTGCCAGCATCCGACAACTGGGATCTACTAATGAAAAACTGTTTTTT. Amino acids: CASIRQLGSTNEKLFF.

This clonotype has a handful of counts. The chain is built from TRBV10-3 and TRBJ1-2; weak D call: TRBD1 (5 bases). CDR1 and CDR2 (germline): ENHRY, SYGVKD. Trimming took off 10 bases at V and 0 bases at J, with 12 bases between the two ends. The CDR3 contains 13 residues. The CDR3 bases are TGTGCCAGCACCTTAGGGGCTAACTATGGCTACACCTTC. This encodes CASTLGANYGYTF.

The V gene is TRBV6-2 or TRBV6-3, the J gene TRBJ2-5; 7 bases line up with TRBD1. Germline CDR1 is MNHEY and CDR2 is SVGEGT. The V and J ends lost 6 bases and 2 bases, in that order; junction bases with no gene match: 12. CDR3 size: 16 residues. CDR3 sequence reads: CASSPIGTAHQETQYF. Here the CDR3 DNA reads TGTGCCAGCAGCCCAATCGGGACAGCGCATCAAGAGACCCAGTACTTC.

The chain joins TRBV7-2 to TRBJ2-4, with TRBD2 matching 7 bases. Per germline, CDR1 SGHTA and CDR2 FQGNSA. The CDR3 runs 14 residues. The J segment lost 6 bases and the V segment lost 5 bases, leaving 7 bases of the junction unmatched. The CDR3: CASSPSGMGNIQYF. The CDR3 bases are TGTGCCAGCAGCCCAAGCGGGATGGGAAACATTCAGTACTTC.

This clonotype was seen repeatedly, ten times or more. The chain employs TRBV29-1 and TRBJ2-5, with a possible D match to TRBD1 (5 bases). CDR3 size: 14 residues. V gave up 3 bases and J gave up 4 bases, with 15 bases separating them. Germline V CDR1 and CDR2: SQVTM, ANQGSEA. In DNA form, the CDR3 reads TGCAGCGTTGAGGTCGCAGGGTTGCGAGAGACCCAGTACTTC. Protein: CSVEVAGLRETQYF.

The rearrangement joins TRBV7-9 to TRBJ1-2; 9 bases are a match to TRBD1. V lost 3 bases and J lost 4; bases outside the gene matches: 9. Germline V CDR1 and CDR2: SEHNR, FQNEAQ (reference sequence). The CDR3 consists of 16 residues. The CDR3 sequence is CASSLGGTGNFYGYTF. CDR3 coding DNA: TGTGCCAGCAGCTTGGGCGGGACAGGGAACTTCTATGGCTACACCTTC.

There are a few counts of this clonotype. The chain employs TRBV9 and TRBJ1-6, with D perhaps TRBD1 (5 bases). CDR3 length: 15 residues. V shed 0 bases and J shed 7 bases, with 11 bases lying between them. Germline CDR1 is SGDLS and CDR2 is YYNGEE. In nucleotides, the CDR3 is TGTGCCAGCAGCGTAGGACTTGGGGGAAATTCACCCCTCCACTTT. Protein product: CASSVGLGGNSPLHF.

CDR3 sequence: CASSFPSMNTEAFF. The CDR3 DNA reads as TGTGCCAGCAGCTTTCCGTCCATGAACACTGAAGCTTTCTTT. V gene TRBV7-2 combines with J gene TRBJ1-1; no clear D. The CDR3 length is 14 residues. Germline-derived CDR1 and CDR2 are SGHTA and FQGNSA. V lost 3 bases to trimming and J lost 0 bases, with 8 bases between them.

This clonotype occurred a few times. This CDR3 reads CASSGYLANYGYTF. In DNA form, the CDR3 reads TGTGCCAGCAGTGGGTACTTGGCTAACTATGGCTACACCTTC. The gene calls are TRBV2 and TRBJ1-2; D ambiguous. With 4 bases removed from V and 0 bases from J, the gap between germline ends came to 9 bases. The CDR3 extends over 14 amino acids. Germline values: CDR1 SNHLY, CDR2 FYNNEI.

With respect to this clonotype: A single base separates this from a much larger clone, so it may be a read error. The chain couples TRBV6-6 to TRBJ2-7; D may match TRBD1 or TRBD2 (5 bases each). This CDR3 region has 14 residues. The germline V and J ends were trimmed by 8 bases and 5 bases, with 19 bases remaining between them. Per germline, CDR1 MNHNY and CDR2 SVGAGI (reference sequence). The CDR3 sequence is CASRVGTSDHEQYF. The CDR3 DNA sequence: TGTGCCAGCCGTGTCGGGACGTCGGACCACGAGCAGTACTTC.

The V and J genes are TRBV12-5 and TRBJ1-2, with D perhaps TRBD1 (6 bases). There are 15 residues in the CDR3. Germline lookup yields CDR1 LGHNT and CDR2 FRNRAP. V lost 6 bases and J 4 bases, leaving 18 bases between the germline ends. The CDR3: CASGHNREGGYGYTF. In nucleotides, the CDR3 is TGTGCTAGTGGACATAACAGGGAGGGTGGCTATGGCTACACCTTC.

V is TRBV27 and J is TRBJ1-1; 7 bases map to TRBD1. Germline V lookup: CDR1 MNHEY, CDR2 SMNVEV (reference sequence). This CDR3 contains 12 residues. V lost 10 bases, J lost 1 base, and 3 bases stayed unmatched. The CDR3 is CATRTGNTEAFF. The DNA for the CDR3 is TGTGCCACGAGGACAGGGAACACTGAAGCTTTCTTT.

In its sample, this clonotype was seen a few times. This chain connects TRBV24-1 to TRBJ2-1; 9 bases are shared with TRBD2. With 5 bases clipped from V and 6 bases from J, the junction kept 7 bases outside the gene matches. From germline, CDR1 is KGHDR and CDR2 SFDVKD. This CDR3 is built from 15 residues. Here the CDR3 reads CATSVALAGGNEQFF. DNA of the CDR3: TGTGCCACCAGTGTAGCACTAGCGGGTGGCAATGAGCAGTTCTTC.

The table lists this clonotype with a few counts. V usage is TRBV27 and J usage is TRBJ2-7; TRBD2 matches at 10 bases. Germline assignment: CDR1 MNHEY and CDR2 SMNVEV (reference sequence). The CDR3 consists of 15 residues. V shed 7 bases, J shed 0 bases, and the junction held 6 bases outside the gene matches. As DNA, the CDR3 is TGTGCCAGCAACCTTAGCGGGAGGTCCTCCTACGAGCAGTACTTC. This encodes CASNLSGRSSYEQYF.

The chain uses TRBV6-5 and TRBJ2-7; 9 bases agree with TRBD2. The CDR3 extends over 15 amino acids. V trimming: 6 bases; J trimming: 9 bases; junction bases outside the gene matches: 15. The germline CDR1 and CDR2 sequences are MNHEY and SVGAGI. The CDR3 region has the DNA TGTGCCAGCAGCTTAGCGGGAGCCGCCTACAATGGGCAGTACTTC. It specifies CASSLAGAAYNGQYF.

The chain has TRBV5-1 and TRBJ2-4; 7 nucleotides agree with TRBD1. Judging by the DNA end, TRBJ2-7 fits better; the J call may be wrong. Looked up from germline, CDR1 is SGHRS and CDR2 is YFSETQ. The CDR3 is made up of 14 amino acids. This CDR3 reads CASSPGQRPHEQYF. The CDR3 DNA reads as TGCGCCAGCAGCCCGGGACAGAGGCCCCACGAGCAGTACTTC.